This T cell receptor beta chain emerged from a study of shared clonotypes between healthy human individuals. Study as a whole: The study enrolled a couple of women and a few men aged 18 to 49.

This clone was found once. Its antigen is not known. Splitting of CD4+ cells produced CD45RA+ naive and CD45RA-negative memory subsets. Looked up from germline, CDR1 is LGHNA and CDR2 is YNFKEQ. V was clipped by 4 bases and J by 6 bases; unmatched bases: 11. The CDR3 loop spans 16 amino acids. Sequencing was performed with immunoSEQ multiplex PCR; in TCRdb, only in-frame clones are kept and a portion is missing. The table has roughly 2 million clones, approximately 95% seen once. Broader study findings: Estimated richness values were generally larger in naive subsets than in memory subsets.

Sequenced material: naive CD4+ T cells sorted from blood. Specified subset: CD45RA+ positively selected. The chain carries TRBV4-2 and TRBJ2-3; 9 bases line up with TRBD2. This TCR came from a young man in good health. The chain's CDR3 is CASSPKRGVTLDTQYF. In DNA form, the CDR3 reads TGTGCCAGCAGCCCTAAGCGGGGGGTAACTTTGGATACGCAGTATTTT.